This T cell receptor (beta chain) was found in a study of shared clonotypes between healthy human individuals. General study findings and limits: Among donors, the sharing of clonotypes was expected to be influenced by sequencing depth.

V shed 6 bases and J shed 7 bases, with 10 bases lying between them. Germline CDR1 is MDHEN and CDR2 is SYDVKM. The CDR3 is 11 residues long. This clone showed up just a few times. No antigen is known for it. This sample also contains other DNA sequences that code for the same CDR3. Donors comprised only Caucasian adults living in Nashville, Tennessee. The repertoire was sequenced with immunoSEQ multiplex PCR; TCRdb's copy has only in-frame clones and lacks some. The sample yields about 770,000 clones, roughly two thirds seen once. What was sequenced was memory CD4+ T cells sorted from blood. Subset defined: CD45RA-negative fraction. This TCR was sampled from a woman aged 25 to 39 in good health. The gene calls are TRBV28 and TRBJ2-7; tentatively, D is TRBD2 (5 bases). DNA for the CDR3: TGTGCCAGCAGCCTAAGGAGGGAGCAGTACTTC. This translates into CASSLRREQYF.